The rows below give T cell receptor beta chains drawn from one sample of a study of blood T cell repertoires in COVID-19. Profiling relied on immunoSEQ multiplex PCR, and the TCRdb table lists in-frame clones only, not all of them. The sample has 100,000 to 130,000 clones, 55% to 75% seen once. Sequencing used peripheral blood. These receptor sequences come from a woman in her thirties or forties with acute or convalescent COVID-19. Each CDR3 is given with its conserved first and last residue. The D gene is left open where the match is weak. Clone size is shown for a subset of rows, as once, few, many or a class of expanded clone.

j_call d_call clone_size v_call cdr3_aa cdr3_nt
TRBJ1-2 TRBD1 once TRBV4-3 CASSQDRALYGYTF TGCGCCAGCAGCCAGGACAGGGCCCTCTATGGCTACACCTTC
TRBJ2-1 TRBD2 . TRBV6-2/TRBV6-3 CASSYPSRLAGGSSSYNEQFF TGTGCCAGCAGTTACCCCTCAAGGCTAGCGGGGGGCAGCAGCTCCTACAATGAGCAGTTCTTC
TRBJ2-1 . . TRBV12-3/TRBV12-4 CASLKQVYNEQFF TGTGCCAGCCTAAAGCAGGTGTACAATGAGCAGTTCTTC
TRBJ2-2 . once TRBV10-3 CAISEQQGGVTNTGELFF TGTGCCATCAGTGAGCAACAGGGAGGGGTTACGAACACCGGGGAGCTGTTTTTT
TRBJ2-1 . . TRBV27 CATSGISISYNEQFF TGTGCCACCTCAGGGATTTCTATCTCCTACAATGAGCAGTTCTTC
TRBJ1-5 . few TRBV21-1 CASSKGEGGRRQPQHF TGTGCCAGCAGCAAAGGGGAGGGGGGGAGGCGTCAGCCCCAGCATTTT
TRBJ2-2 TRBD2 . TRBV7-3 CASSISGGGTGELFF TGTGCCAGCAGCATTAGCGGGGGTGGAACCGGGGAGCTGTTTTTT
TRBJ1-1 TRBD1 . TRBV3-1/TRBV3-2 CASSHKQGHTEAFF TGTGCCAGCAGCCACAAACAGGGGCACACTGAAGCTTTCTTT
TRBJ1-4 TRBD1 once TRBV5-1 CASSPGTGARGKLFF TGCGCCAGCAGCCCCGGGACAGGGGCGAGAGGGAAACTGTTTTTT
TRBJ2-3 TRBD1 . TRBV6-2/TRBV6-3 CASSLQGPSTDTQYF TGTGCCAGCAGTTTACAGGGGCCTAGCACAGATACGCAGTATTTT
TRBJ2-7 TRBD1 . TRBV4-1 CASSQFLPGQVSYEQYF TGCGCCAGCAGCCAATTTTTACCGGGACAGGTCTCCTACGAGCAGTACTTC
TRBJ2-2 . . TRBV5-8 CASSTGQGITGELFF TGTGCCAGCTCAACAGGCCAAGGAATCACCGGGGAGCTGTTTTTT
TRBJ1-2 . . TRBV28 CAGQNTVYGYTF TGTGCCGGACAGAATACCGTTTATGGCTACACCTTC
TRBJ2-7 . . TRBV10-3 CAISTGGFEQYF TGTGCCATCTCGACGGGGGGCTTTGAGCAGTACTTC